Following are 2 T cell receptor beta chains from one sample sequenced in a study of T cell responses to AZD1222 COVID-19 vaccine. TCRdb keeps only in-frame clones here, not all; method: immunoSEQ multiplex PCR. The data contain 150,000 to 200,000 clones, 94% of them singletons. Sequences were derived from peripheral blood, sampled on day 0 of AZD1222 vaccination. These receptors all come from an adult in good health.

The gene calls are TRBV18 and TRBJ1-1; D unclear. The CDR3 sequence is 15 residues long. The V end was cut by 3 bases, the J end by 0 bases, with 11 bases between. Germline V gives CDR1 KGHSH, CDR2 LQKENI. CDR3 sequence reads: CASSPTRQMNTEAFF. DNA for the CDR3: TGTGCCAGCTCACCGACGAGACAAATGAACACTGAAGCTTTCTTT.

The CDR3 bases are TGTGCCAGCAGCCCCATGCCAGGGACAGGGCCCCACGAGCAGTACTTC. Its translation: CASSPMPGTGPHEQYF. V and J are TRBV25-1 and TRBJ2-7; 9 nucleotides agree with TRBD1. The V gene's germline CDR1 is MGHDK and CDR2 SYGVNS. The CDR3 totals 16 residues. With V trimmed by 6 bases and J by 5 bases, 14 bases remained unmatched.